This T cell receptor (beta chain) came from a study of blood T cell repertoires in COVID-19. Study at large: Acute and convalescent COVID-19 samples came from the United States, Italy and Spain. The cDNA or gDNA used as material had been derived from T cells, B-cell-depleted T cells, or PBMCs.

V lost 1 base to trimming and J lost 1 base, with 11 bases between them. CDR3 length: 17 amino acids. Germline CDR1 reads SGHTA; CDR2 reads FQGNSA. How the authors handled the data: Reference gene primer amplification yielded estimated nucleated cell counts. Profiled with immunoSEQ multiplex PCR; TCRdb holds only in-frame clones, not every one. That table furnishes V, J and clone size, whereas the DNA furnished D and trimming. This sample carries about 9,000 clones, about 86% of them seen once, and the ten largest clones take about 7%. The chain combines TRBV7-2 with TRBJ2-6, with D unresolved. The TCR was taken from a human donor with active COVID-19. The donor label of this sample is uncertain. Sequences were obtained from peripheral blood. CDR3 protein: CASSLGGSPSGANVLTF. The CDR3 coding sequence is TGTGCCAGCAGCTTAGGCGGCAGCCCATCTGGGGCCAACGTCCTGACTTTC.